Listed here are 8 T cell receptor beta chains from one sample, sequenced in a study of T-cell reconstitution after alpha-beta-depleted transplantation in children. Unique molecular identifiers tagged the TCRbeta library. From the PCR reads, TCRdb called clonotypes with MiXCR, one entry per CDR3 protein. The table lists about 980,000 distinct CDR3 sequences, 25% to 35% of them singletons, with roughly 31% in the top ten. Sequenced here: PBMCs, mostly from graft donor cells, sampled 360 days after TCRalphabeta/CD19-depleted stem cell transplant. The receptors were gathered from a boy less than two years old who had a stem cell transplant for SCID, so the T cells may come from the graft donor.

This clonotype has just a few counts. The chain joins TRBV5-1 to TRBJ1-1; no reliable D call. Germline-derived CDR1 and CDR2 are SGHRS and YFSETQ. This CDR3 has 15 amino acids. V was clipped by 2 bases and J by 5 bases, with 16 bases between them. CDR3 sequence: CASSFRSSLGTEAFF. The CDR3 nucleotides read TGCGCCAGCAGCTTTCGGTCTTCACTGGGAACTGAAGCTTTCTTT.

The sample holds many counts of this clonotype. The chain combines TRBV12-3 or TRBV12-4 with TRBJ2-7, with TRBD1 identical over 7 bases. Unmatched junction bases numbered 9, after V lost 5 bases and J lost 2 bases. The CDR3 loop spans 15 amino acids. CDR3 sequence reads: CASSLTGALTYEQYF. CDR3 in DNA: TGTGCCAGCAGTCTCACAGGGGCTCTCACCTACGAGCAGTACTTC.

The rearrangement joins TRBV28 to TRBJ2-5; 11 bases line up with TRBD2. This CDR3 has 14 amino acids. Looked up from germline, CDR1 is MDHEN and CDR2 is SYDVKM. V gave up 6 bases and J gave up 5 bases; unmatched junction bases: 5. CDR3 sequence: CASSELAGVETQYF. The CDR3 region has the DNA TGTGCCAGCAGCGAACTAGCGGGGGTGGAGACCCAGTACTTC.

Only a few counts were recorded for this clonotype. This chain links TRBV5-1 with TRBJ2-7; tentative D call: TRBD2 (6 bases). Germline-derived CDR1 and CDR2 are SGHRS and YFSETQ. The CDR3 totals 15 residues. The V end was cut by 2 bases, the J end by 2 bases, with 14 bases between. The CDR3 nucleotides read TGCGCCAGCAGCTTTACGGGGGAGGCCCCCTACGAGCAGTACTTC. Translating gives CASSFTGEAPYEQYF.

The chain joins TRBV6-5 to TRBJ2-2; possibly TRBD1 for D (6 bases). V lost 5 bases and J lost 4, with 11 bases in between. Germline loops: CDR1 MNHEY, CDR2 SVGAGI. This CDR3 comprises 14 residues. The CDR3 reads CASSTTGFTGELFF. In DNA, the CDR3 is TGTGCCAGCAGTACTACAGGGTTCACCGGGGAGCTGTTTTTT.

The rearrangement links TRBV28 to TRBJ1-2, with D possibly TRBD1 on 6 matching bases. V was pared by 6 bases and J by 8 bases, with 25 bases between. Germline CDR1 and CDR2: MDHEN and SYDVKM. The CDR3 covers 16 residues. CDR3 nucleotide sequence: TGTGCCAGCAGGGATGACTCCAACAGGGTTCTGCAGGGCTACACCTTC. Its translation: CASRDDSNRVLQGYTF.

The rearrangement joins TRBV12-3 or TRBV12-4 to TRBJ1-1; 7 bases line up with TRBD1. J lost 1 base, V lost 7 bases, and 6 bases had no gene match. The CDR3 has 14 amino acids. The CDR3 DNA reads TGTGCCAGCAAAATCCGGACAGGGAACACTGAAGCTTTCTTT. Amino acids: CASKIRTGNTEAFF.

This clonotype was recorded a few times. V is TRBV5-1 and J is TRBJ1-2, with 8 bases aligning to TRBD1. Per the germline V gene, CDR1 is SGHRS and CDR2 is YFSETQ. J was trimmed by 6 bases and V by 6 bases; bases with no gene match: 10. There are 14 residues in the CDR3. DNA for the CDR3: TGCGCCAGCACCCTTTCGACAGGGGTGGATGGCTACACCTTC. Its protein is CASTLSTGVDGYTF.